Shown below are 22 T cell receptor beta chains from a single sample sequenced in a study of blood T cell repertoires in COVID-19. Sequenced by immunoSEQ multiplex PCR; TCRdb stores in-frame clones only, minus some. The table includes 200,000 or so clones, approximately 91% detected once. Source material: peripheral blood. The receptor set was obtained from a woman aged 40-49 years who had recovered from COVID-19.

This chain links TRBV29-1 with TRBJ2-5, with 7 bases lining up with TRBD1. Germline values: CDR1 SQVTM, CDR2 ANQGSEA. The CDR3 contains 15 residues. After removal of 6 bases from V and 6 bases from J, the junction contained 16 bases not matched to a gene. CDR3 DNA: TGCAGCGTCCACAACGCTCGACAGGGCGGTAAGACCCAGTACTTC. It encodes CSVHNARQGGKTQYF.

This clone has only one observation. The chain uses TRBV5-5 and TRBJ2-5; 7 bases line up with TRBD1. This CDR3 is 16 amino acids long. Losses at the gene ends were 5 bases for V and 1 base for J; bases not matched to a gene: 11. Germline V gene sequence: CDR1 SGHKS, CDR2 YYEKEE (reference sequence). The CDR3 region has the DNA TGTGCCAGCAGTAGACCGGGACAGCCTATCCAAGAGACCCAGTACTTC. Translating it yields CASSRPGQPIQETQYF. The full variable domain, with the rest looked up from reference TRBV5-5 and TRBJ2-5, is DAGVTQSPTHLIKTRGQQVTLRCSPISGHKSVSWYQQVLGQGPQFIFQYYEKEERGRGNFPDRFSARQFPNYSSELNVNALLLGDSALYLCASSRPGQPIQETQYFGPGTRLLVL.

This chain joins TRBV28 and TRBJ1-2, with D unclear. Germline CDR1 is MDHEN and CDR2 is SYDVKM. The germline V and J ends were trimmed by 7 bases and 4 bases, with 13 bases remaining between them. CDR3 size: 13 residues. CDR3 DNA sequence: TGTGCCAGCAATCCCGGGAGCTCCTATGGCTACACCTTC. Its translation: CASNPGSSYGYTF.

The rearrangement links TRBV19 to TRBJ1-4, with TRBD1 identical over 7 bases. Per germline, CDR1 LNHDA and CDR2 SQIVND (reference sequence). J was trimmed by 4 bases and V by 5 bases; bases with no gene match: 7. The CDR3 is 15 amino acids. CDR3 amino acids: CASSPLTGNNEKLFF. The CDR3, as DNA: TGTGCCAGTAGTCCTTTGACAGGGAATAATGAAAAACTGTTTTTT.

J is TRBJ2-5 and V is TRBV6-6, with 10 positions matching TRBD2. The CDR3 covers 16 residues. Trimming at V came to 4 bases and at J to 5 bases, leaving 10 bases not matched to a gene. CDR1 and CDR2 from the germline V gene are MNHNY and SVGAGI (reference sequence). The CDR3 region has the DNA TGTGCCAGCAGTTCGGCAAGCGGGAGGGGGGAGGAGACCCAGTACTTC. This gives the protein CASSSASGRGEETQYF.

As regards this clone: Other DNA sequences in the same sample also yield this CDR3. This rearrangement joins TRBV3-1 (or the pseudogene TRBV3-2) to TRBJ2-7; 7 nucleotides line up with TRBD2. J gave up 0 bases and V 1 base, and 3 bases lay outside the gene matches. This CDR3 is 15 amino acids long. Germline-derived CDR1 and CDR2 are LGHDT and YNNKEL (reference sequence). This chain's CDR3 is CASSQVGGSSYEQYF. The CDR3, as DNA: TGTGCCAGCAGCCAAGTCGGGGGGAGCTCCTACGAGCAGTACTTC.

The chain recombines TRBV14 with TRBJ2-7; TRBD1 matches at 9 bases. V gave up 0 bases and J gave up 2 bases; unmatched junction bases: 8. The V gene's germline CDR1 is SGHDN and CDR2 FVKESK. The CDR3 spans 17 residues. The CDR3 spells CASSQELPGQGAYEQYF. In DNA, the CDR3 is TGTGCCAGCAGCCAAGAACTTCCGGGACAGGGAGCCTACGAGCAGTACTTC.

The chain recombines TRBV5-1 with TRBJ2-3; D perhaps matches TRBD2 (5 bases). The CDR3 has 18 residues. V lost 3 bases and J 0 bases, leaving 20 bases between the germline ends. Per the germline V gene, CDR1 is SGHRS and CDR2 is YFSETQ. The CDR3 here is CASSYTPPTRPSTDTQYF. The CDR3 DNA follows: TGCGCCAGCAGCTACACCCCCCCTACTAGACCAAGCACAGATACGCAGTATTTT.

This clone was counted once. The V gene is TRBV6-2 or TRBV6-3, the J gene TRBJ1-6; a weak D match, TRBD1 (5 bases). From germline, CDR1 is MNHEY and CDR2 SVGEGT. This CDR3 region has 16 residues. The V end was cut by 2 bases, the J end by 10 bases, with 18 bases between. CDR3 sequence: CASSYPDRVHGSPLHF. DNA of the CDR3: TGTGCCAGCAGTTACCCCGACAGAGTCCATGGGTCACCCCTCCACTTT.

The DNA for the CDR3 is TGTGCCAGCTCATCTGACAGGGGTAATCAGCCCCAGCATTTT. This encodes CASSSDRGNQPQHF. This rearrangement joins TRBV18 to TRBJ1-5; 8 bases are a match to TRBD1. This CDR3 comprises 14 residues. CDR1 KGHSH and CDR2 LQKENI come from the germline V gene. V dropped 5 bases and J dropped 4; count of bases not matched to a gene: 4.

V usage is TRBV7-2 and J usage is TRBJ1-5; no definite D call. CDR3 size: 14 residues. Trimming stripped 0 bases from V and 8 bases from J, with 11 bases between. The V gene's germline CDR1 is SGHTA and CDR2 FQGNSA. The CDR3 DNA reads as TGTGCCAGCAGCTTAGCCGCGGGGATCGAGCCCCAGCATTTT. Translated, it gives CASSLAAGIEPQHF.

This clone was found once. This specimen includes other DNA sequences encoding the same CDR3. This chain links TRBV10-3 with TRBJ2-5; D possibly corresponds to TRBD1 (6 bases). The CDR3 is 14 residues long. CDR1 and CDR2 (germline): ENHRY, SYGVKD. V lost 0 bases and J 2 bases, leaving 7 bases between the germline ends. The CDR3 nucleotides read TGTGCCATCAGTGAGTCGACAGGTCAAGAGACCCAGTACTTC. This translates into CAISESTGQETQYF.

The J gene is TRBJ2-1, the V gene TRBV27, with TRBD2 matching over 7 bases. The CDR3 has 13 residues. The junction had 7 bases not matched to a gene; V was cut back by 6 bases and J by 8 bases. Germline V CDR1 and CDR2: MNHEY, SMNVEV (reference sequence). The CDR3 nucleotides read TGTGCCAGCAGCCCCCAGGGAGGGGATGAGCAGTTCTTC. Protein sequence: CASSPQGGDEQFF.

The chain carries TRBV3-1 (or the pseudogene TRBV3-2) and TRBJ1-2; no definite D call. Germline-derived CDR1 and CDR2 are LGHDT and YNNKEL (reference sequence). Trimming stripped 3 bases from V and 7 bases from J, with 15 bases between. The length of the CDR3 is 14 residues. CDR3 sequence: CASSHGGRASGYTF. The CDR3 DNA sequence: TGTGCCAGCAGCCACGGTGGGCGGGCTAGTGGCTACACCTTC.

The genes are TRBV5-1 and TRBJ2-5; possibly TRBD1 for D (5 bases). The ends were cut back, 5 bases at V and 4 bases at J, with 12 bases in the middle. The CDR3 length is 13 residues. CDR1 SGHRS and CDR2 YFSETQ come from the germline V gene. The CDR3 reads CASRFPRVETQYF. The DNA of the CDR3 is TGCGCCAGCAGATTTCCCAGGGTAGAGACCCAGTACTTC.

The V gene is TRBV5-4, the J gene TRBJ1-1; TRBD1 aligns across 8 bases. This CDR3 has 16 residues. Germline lookup yields CDR1 SGHNT and CDR2 YYREEE (reference sequence). The junction had 5 bases not matched to a gene; V was cut back by 0 bases and J by 1 base. The CDR3 is CASSLGFGQGNTEAFF. The CDR3 region has the DNA TGTGCCAGCAGCTTGGGGTTCGGACAGGGGAACACTGAAGCTTTCTTT.

The rearrangement joins TRBV28 to TRBJ2-7, with 7 bases lining up with TRBD2. V gave up 2 bases and J gave up 3 bases; unmatched junction bases: 7. The CDR3 has 15 amino acids. The germline gives CDR1 MDHEN, CDR2 SYDVKM. The CDR3 sequence: CASSLQSGGYYEQYF. The CDR3 nucleotides are TGTGCCAGCAGTTTACAGTCGGGGGGATACTACGAGCAGTACTTC.

The gene calls are TRBV10-3 and TRBJ2-5; tentative D call: TRBD1 (6 bases). The ends were cut back, 2 bases at V and 3 bases at J, with 10 bases in the middle. In germline, CDR1 is ENHRY, CDR2 SYGVKD. This CDR3 has 14 residues. CDR3 coding DNA: TGTGCCATCAGTGAGGGCCAGGGGAAAGAGACCCAGTACTTC. Encoded protein: CAISEGQGKETQYF.

Only one count was recorded for this clone. The chain couples TRBV19 to TRBJ2-5; 11 bases match TRBD2. The germline gives CDR1 LNHDA, CDR2 SQIVND (reference sequence). V was clipped by 1 base and J by 5 bases; unmatched bases: 3. The CDR3 sequence is 15 residues long. Here the CDR3 reads CASSIVTSGSETQYF. The CDR3 nucleotides read TGTGCCAGTAGTATAGTAACTAGCGGGAGTGAGACCCAGTACTTC.

The genes are TRBV19 and TRBJ1-1; D remains ambiguous. The CDR3 has 17 residues. V lost 6 bases, J lost 0 bases, and 20 bases lay in between. Per the germline V gene, CDR1 is LNHDA and CDR2 is SQIVND (reference sequence). CDR3 residues: CASRHGGWGRVNTEAFF. The CDR3 region has the DNA TGTGCCAGTAGACATGGAGGGTGGGGTCGAGTGAACACTGAAGCTTTCTTT.

CDR3 protein: CASSTLGTSGGNEQFF. DNA for the CDR3: TGTGCCAGCAGCACCCTCGGGACTAGCGGGGGAAATGAGCAGTTCTTC. J is TRBJ2-1 and V is TRBV9; 14 positions match TRBD2. V dropped 4 bases and J dropped 7; count of bases not matched to a gene: 7. Germline values: CDR1 SGDLS, CDR2 YYNGEE. This CDR3 has 16 residues.

J is TRBJ1-1 and V is TRBV15, with no clear D. The V gene lost 1 base and the J gene lost 2 bases, with 5 bases spanning the gap. The CDR3 has 13 amino acids. Germline CDR1 is LNHNV and CDR2 is YYDKDF (reference sequence). In DNA form, the CDR3 reads TGTGCCACCAGCAGAGCCACAAACACTGAAGCTTTCTTT. It is translated as CATSRATNTEAFF.